The 23 T cell receptor beta chains listed next were all sequenced from one sample in a study of patients and donors after allogeneic stem cell transplantation. MiXCR, run by TCRdb on the RT-PCR reads, gives a single entry per CDR3 protein. Of more than 2,500 distinct CDR3 sequences listed, approximately 5.4% are singletons. The specimen was blood, either unsorted or a sorted T cell fraction (not recorded which). Receptors were obtained from a human donor who was either an allogeneic HSCT recipient or a stem cell or donor lymphocyte infusion donor (not recorded which). It is not recorded whose cells these are; they may come from a transplant donor.

The chain is built from TRBV6-5 and TRBJ2-4, with unresolved D. This CDR3 comprises 14 residues. V was trimmed by 0 bases and J by 7 bases, leaving 10 bases between them. CDR1 is MNHEY and CDR2 is SVGAGI in the germline V gene. The CDR3, as DNA: TGTGCCAGCAGTTACTCGGCCCAAGGGAACATTCAGTACTTC. Its translation: CASSYSAQGNIQYF.

The V and J genes are TRBV11-2 and TRBJ1-2; tentative D call: TRBD1 (5 bases). With 3 bases removed from V and 6 bases from J, the gap between germline ends came to 8 bases. CDR3 length: 12 residues. In germline, CDR1 is SGHAT, CDR2 FQNNGV. The CDR3 spells CASSLQGNGYTF. Here the CDR3 DNA reads TGTGCCAGCAGCTTGCAGGGAAATGGCTACACCTTC.

This clonotype qualifies as medium-sized (0.01 to 0.1%). This chain uses TRBV18 with TRBJ2-7, with 7 bases fitting TRBD2. Germline-derived CDR1 and CDR2 are KGHSH and LQKENI. CDR3 length: 14 amino acids. V was pared by 4 bases and J by 0 bases, with 3 bases of the junction left unmatched. This CDR3 reads CASSLGTNSYEQYF. The CDR3 DNA sequence: TGTGCCAGCTCACTAGGGACTAACTCCTACGAGCAGTACTTC.

This clonotype is medium-sized by share. The chain combines TRBV7-2 with TRBJ1-5; 9 nucleotides agree with TRBD1. Unmatched junction bases numbered 5, after V lost 4 bases and J lost 10 bases. The CDR3 length is 13 residues. The germline gives CDR1 SGHTA, CDR2 FQGNSA. CDR3 nucleotide sequence: TGTGCCAGCAGCTCCGGACAGGGGCGACCCCAGCATTTT. It encodes CASSSGQGRPQHF.

This chain joins TRBV7-9 and TRBJ2-4, with D unclear. V was trimmed by 1 base and J by 8 bases, leaving 3 bases between them. The CDR3 runs 11 residues. Germline CDR1 is SEHNR and CDR2 is FQNEAQ (reference sequence). The DNA of the CDR3 is TGTGCCAGCAGCTTAGGACACATTCAGTACTTC. This codes for CASSLGHIQYF.

This clonotype turned up a few times. The V gene is TRBV12-1, the J gene TRBJ1-5. TRBV12-1 is given as a pseudogene. The CDR3 length is 14 residues. The DNA of the CDR3 is TGTGCCAGCAGCTTCCGACCGGGCAATCAGCCCCAGCATTTT. Translated: CASSFRPGNQPQHF.

In this sample, this clonotype is medium-sized. V usage is TRBV6-5 and J usage is TRBJ2-7, with a weak D call TRBD2 (6 bases). V lost 10 bases and J 4 bases, leaving 11 bases between the germline ends. CDR3 length equals 11 residues. CDR1 is MNHEY and CDR2 is SVGAGI in the germline V gene. The CDR3 protein is CATSLAYEQYF. The CDR3 nucleotides read TGTGCCACCTCACTAGCTTACGAGCAGTACTTC.

By share, this clonotype ranks as medium-sized. The V call is TRBV30, the J call TRBJ2-7, with TRBD2 matching over 8 bases. V shed 3 bases, J shed 2 bases, and the junction held 6 bases outside the gene matches. Germline loops: CDR1 GTSNPN, CDR2 SVGIG (reference sequence). The length of the CDR3 is 14 residues. This CDR3 is CAWSPTSVTYEQYF. CDR3 sequence (DNA): TGTGCCTGGAGCCCGACTAGCGTTACCTACGAGCAGTACTTC.

This clonotype occurred a few times. The chain couples TRBV6-5 to TRBJ2-7, with 9 bases lining up with TRBD1. The ends lost 2 bases at V and 5 bases at J; junction bases unmatched: 10. Germline V gives CDR1 MNHEY, CDR2 SVGAGI. There are 16 residues in the CDR3. CDR3 DNA sequence: TGTGCCAGCAGTTACAGGTCGGGACAGGGTACCCACGAGCAGTACTTC. It is translated as CASSYRSGQGTHEQYF.

Within the sample, this clonotype is medium-sized. V and J are TRBV7-8 and TRBJ2-7, with D tentatively TRBD1 (7 bases). V was clipped by 2 bases and J by 0 bases, with 20 bases between them. The CDR3 loop spans 18 amino acids. Germline assignment: CDR1 SGHVS and CDR2 FQNEAQ. The CDR3: CASSLFGQGGRSSYEQYF. The CDR3 nucleotides read TGTGCCAGCAGCTTATTCGGCCAGGGGGGCCGCAGCTCCTACGAGCAGTACTTC. The full variable domain, completed using reference TRBV7-8 and TRBJ2-7, is GAGVSQSPRYKVAKRGQDVALRCDPISGHVSLFWYQQALGQGPEFLTYFQNEAQLDKSGLPSDRFFAERPEGSVSTLKIQRTQQEDSAVYLCASSLFGQGGRSSYEQYFGPGTRLTVT.

By share of the sample, this clonotype is medium-sized. The V gene is TRBV20-1, the J gene TRBJ2-5, with TRBD1 matching over 9 bases. CDR1 is DFQATT and CDR2 is SNEGSKA in the germline V gene (reference sequence). The J segment lost 5 bases and the V segment lost 4 bases, leaving 11 bases of the junction unmatched. This CDR3 region has 15 residues. In DNA, the CDR3 is TGCAGTGCTATTTGGCTACAGGGGGCGAGGGAGACCCAGTACTTC. The encoded protein is CSAIWLQGARETQYF.

Judged by abundance, this clonotype is medium-sized. The V call is TRBV7-2, the J call TRBJ2-5; maybe TRBD1 (6 bases). The CDR3 loop spans 16 amino acids. The germline V gene encodes CDR1 SGHTA and CDR2 FQGNSA. Trimming left V 2 bases short and J 4 bases short, with 17 bases between. The CDR3 here is CASSLTGTAQGETQYF. CDR3 nucleotides: TGTGCCAGCAGCTTAACTGGGACCGCACAGGGAGAGACCCAGTACTTC.

This clonotype is medium-sized (0.01 to 0.1%) within its sample. In nucleotides, the CDR3 is TGTGCCAGCAGCTTAGCGGGGACCCCCATTTACGCCTACGAGCAGTACTTC. Amino acids: CASSLAGTPIYAYEQYF. V usage is TRBV7-6 and J usage is TRBJ2-7; possibly TRBD1 or TRBD2 for D (5 bases each). Between the trimmed V and J ends, which lost 0 bases and 2 bases, there was a span of 17 bases. This CDR3 region has 17 residues. CDR1 is SGHVS, CDR2 FNYEAQ, per germline.

This clonotype is categorized as medium-sized. J is TRBJ2-2 and V is TRBV7-9, with D possibly matching TRBD2 (5 bases). The CDR3 consists of 13 residues. V dropped 8 bases and J dropped 4 bases, with 11 bases sitting between them. The germline V gene encodes CDR1 SEHNR and CDR2 FQNEAQ (reference sequence). The CDR3 region is CASGDGLTGELFF. The CDR3 DNA is TGTGCCAGCGGAGACGGACTCACCGGGGAGCTGTTTTTT.

This clonotype is judged medium-sized (0.01 to 0.1%). The J gene is TRBJ2-7, the V gene TRBV11-2, with D possibly TRBD2 on 5 matching bases. The CDR3 has 14 residues. Germline V lookup: CDR1 SGHAT, CDR2 FQNNGV. Trimming pared 3 bases from V and 6 bases from J, leaving 15 bases between. CDR3 sequence reads: CASSFASGSTEQYF. Written as DNA, the CDR3 is TGTGCCAGCAGCTTTGCCAGCGGATCTACCGAGCAGTACTTC.

By frequency in the sample, this clonotype is medium-sized (0.01 to 0.1%). The chain employs TRBV7-6 and TRBJ1-1; no reliable D call. Germline values: CDR1 SGHVS, CDR2 FNYEAQ. The ends were cut back, 0 bases at V and 1 base at J, with 6 bases in the middle. The CDR3 has 14 residues. The CDR3 loop reads CASSLAWQNTEAFF. CDR3 nucleotides: TGTGCCAGCAGCTTAGCGTGGCAGAACACTGAAGCTTTCTTT.

Only a few counts were recorded for this clonotype. The rearrangement joins TRBV30 to TRBJ2-1, with 12 nucleotides matching TRBD2. The CDR3 contains 15 residues. V lost 2 bases and J lost 9; bases outside the gene matches: 8. Germline V CDR1 and CDR2: GTSNPN, SVGIG (reference sequence). In DNA, the CDR3 is TGTGCCTGGAGTACGCTAGCGGGAGGGCCTGGTGAGCAGTTCTTC. This translates into CAWSTLAGGPGEQFF.

This clonotype counts as medium-sized (0.01 to 0.1%). The CDR3 protein is CAWSRPLGELFF. In nucleotides, the CDR3 is TGTGCCTGGAGTAGGCCTCTGGGGGAGCTGTTTTTT. This chain links TRBV30 with TRBJ2-2; D unclear. The length of the CDR3 is 12 residues. The germline V gene encodes CDR1 GTSNPN and CDR2 SVGIG (reference sequence). Deletions cut 2 bases from V and 8 bases from J, with 9 bases between. Filled out from reference TRBV30 and TRBJ2-2, the complete variable domain reads SQTIHQWPATLVQPVGSPLSLECTVEGTSNPNLYWYRQAAGRGLQLLFYSVGIGQISSEVPQNLSASRPQDRQFILSSKKLLLSDSGFYLCAWSRPLGELFFGEGSRLTVL.

This rearrangement joins TRBV5-6 to TRBJ2-1; unclear D gene. With 2 bases removed from V and 9 bases from J, the gap between germline ends came to 6 bases. This CDR3 comprises 11 residues. CDR1 and CDR2 from the germline V gene are SGHDT and YYEEEE. The CDR3: CASSFIGEQFF. The CDR3, as DNA: TGTGCCAGCAGCTTTATCGGTGAGCAGTTCTTC.

In this sample, this clonotype is medium-sized (0.01 to 0.1%). The chain links TRBV11-2 to TRBJ2-2; D uncertain. With 0 bases removed from V and 5 bases from J, the gap between germline ends came to 10 bases. This CDR3 spans 15 amino acids. The germline V gene has CDR1 SGHAT and CDR2 FQNNGV. The CDR3 DNA follows: TGTGCCAGCAGCTTAGAGGCCAGCCAAACCGGGGAGCTGTTTTTT. Its protein is CASSLEASQTGELFF.

Details on this clonotype: At one boundary the junction diverges from the germline segment, which might be a read error. The CDR3 nucleotides read TGTGCCAGCAGTCTAGCGGGAGGGCCCCACAATGAGCAGTTCTTC. Its translation is CASSLAGGPHNEQFF. The V gene is TRBV12-3 or TRBV12-4, the J gene TRBJ2-1; 12 bases match TRBD2. The CDR3 length is 15 residues.

In its sample, this clonotype was seen a few times. This chain joins TRBV29-1 and TRBJ2-7; D not resolved. Germline V lookup: CDR1 SQVTM, CDR2 ANQGSEA. CDR3 size: 13 residues. V was pared by 1 base and J by 2 bases, with 9 bases between. CDR3 region: CSVEVGRAYEQYF. The DNA of the CDR3 is TGCAGCGTTGAAGTGGGCCGAGCCTACGAGCAGTACTTC.

This clonotype is large in the sample. V gene TRBV12-3 or TRBV12-4 combines with J gene TRBJ2-6; TRBD1 aligns across 7 bases. The CDR3 contains 15 residues. V shed 6 bases, J shed 2 bases, and the junction held 4 bases outside the gene matches. CDR3 sequence (DNA): TGTGCCAGCAGCCCCGGACAGGCTGGGGCCAACGTCCTGACTTTC. It yields the protein CASSPGQAGANVLTF.